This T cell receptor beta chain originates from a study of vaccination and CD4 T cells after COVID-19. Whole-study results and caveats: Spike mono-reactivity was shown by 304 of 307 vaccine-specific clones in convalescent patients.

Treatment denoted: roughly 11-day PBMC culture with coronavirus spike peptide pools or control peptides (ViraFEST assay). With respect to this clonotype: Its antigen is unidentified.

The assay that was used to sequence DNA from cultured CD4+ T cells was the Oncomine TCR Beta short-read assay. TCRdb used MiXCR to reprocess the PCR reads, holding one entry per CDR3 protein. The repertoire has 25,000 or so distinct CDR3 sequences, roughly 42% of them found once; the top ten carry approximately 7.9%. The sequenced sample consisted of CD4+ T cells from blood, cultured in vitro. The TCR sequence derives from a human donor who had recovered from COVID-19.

CDR3: CASSEGQGTGYTF. The CDR3 bases are TGTGCCAGCAGTGAAGGACAGGGGACTGGCTACACCTTC. V gene TRBV2 combines with J gene TRBJ1-2; 8 bases fit TRBD1. Trimming cost V 1 base and J 7 bases; bases outside gene matches: 2. Germline V gene sequence: CDR1 SNHLY, CDR2 FYNNEI. The length of the CDR3 is 13 residues.